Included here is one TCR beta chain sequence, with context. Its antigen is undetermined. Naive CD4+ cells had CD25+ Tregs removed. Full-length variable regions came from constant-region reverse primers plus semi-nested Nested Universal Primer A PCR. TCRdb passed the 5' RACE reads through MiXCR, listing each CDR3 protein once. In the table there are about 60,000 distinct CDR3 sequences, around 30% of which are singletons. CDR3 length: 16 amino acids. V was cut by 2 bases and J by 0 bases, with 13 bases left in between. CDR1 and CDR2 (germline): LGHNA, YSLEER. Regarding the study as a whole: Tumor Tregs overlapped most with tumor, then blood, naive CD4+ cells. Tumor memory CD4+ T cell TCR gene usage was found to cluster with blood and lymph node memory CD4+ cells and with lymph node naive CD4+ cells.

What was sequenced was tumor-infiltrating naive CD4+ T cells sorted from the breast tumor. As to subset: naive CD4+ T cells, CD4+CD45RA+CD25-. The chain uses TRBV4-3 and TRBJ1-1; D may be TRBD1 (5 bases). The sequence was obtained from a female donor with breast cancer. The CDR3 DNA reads TGCGCCAGCAGCCAAAATAAACCAGGGATGAACACTGAAGCTTTCTTT. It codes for CASSQNKPGMNTEAFF.